The sequence of this TCR beta chain was determined in a study of T cells in Graves' hyperthyroidism and ophthalmopathy. General study findings and limits: Patients with ophthalmopathy were separated from those with stable hyperthyroidism by a 13 V-J model. Onset of ophthalmopathy came a median about 6.5 months after the model predicted it. Most clonotypes expanded in thyroid above 0.001 were likewise present in blood.

Uncontrolled infection, other autoimmune disease, pregnancy and lactation each barred patients from inclusion. In this sample, this clonotype turned up many times. Its antigen is not known. The length of the CDR3 is 19 residues. Trimming pared 6 bases from V and 1 base from J, leaving 27 bases between. Germline-derived CDR1 and CDR2 are MDHEN and SYDVKM. Amplified TCR beta CDR3 regions derived from RNA transcripts. A set of HTBI primers served as the primers for a first-round RT-PCR of the TCR CDR3. TCRdb reprocessed the multiplex PCR reads with MiXCR, giving one entry per CDR3 protein. Found here are a few hundred thousand distinct CDR3 sequences, 11% to 15% of them singletons; the top ten hold roughly 6.2%.

The sample was blood. The rearrangement joins TRBV28 to TRBJ1-2; D possibly corresponds to TRBD1 (6 bases). This TCR was sampled from a woman aged 30 to 39 with Graves' hyperthyroidism that later progressed to Graves' ophthalmopathy. The CDR3 reads CASSFAGENDRTVNYGYTF. Written as DNA, the CDR3 is TGTGCCAGCAGCTTTGCCGGAGAAAACGATCGGACAGTTAACTATGGCTACACCTTC.